Listed here are 29 T cell receptor beta chains from one sample, sequenced in a study of blood T cell repertoires in COVID-19 (dated by TCRdb to 2019 to 2021). The library was built by means of the immunoSEQ multiplex PCR assay. TCRdb re-hosts the immuneACCESS table, in-frame sequences only. Its copies lack some clones; in the studies checked, an unresolved V gene accounts for under half of them, and the cause for the rest is not known. The sample table shows 300,000 to 350,000 clones, and over 70% are seen once. About 5% of the sample is taken by the ten largest. The sample taken for sequencing was PBMCs or T cells enriched from blood (not recorded which). These receptors were collected from a man aged 25 to 45 who had recovered from COVID-19.

The chain links TRBV15 to TRBJ1-3; 8 positions agree with TRBD1. Germline CDR1 is LNHNV and CDR2 is YYDKDF (reference sequence). Germline trimming cut 3 bases from V and 0 bases from J; bases unmatched to any gene: 7. The CDR3 extends over 17 amino acids. The CDR3 DNA sequence: TGTGCCACCAGCAGGGGGACAGGAAAGCACTCTGGAAACACCATATATTTT. Protein: CATSRGTGKHSGNTIYF.

The gene calls are TRBV6-5 and TRBJ2-7, with 10 bases aligning to TRBD1. This CDR3 is built from 15 residues. J gave up 12 bases and V 0 bases, and 11 bases lay outside the gene matches. CDR1 is MNHEY, CDR2 SVGAGI, per germline. In DNA, the CDR3 is TGTGCCAGCAGTTACTCGAAGGGTGGGACAGGGGCCGCGTACTTC. Protein sequence: CASSYSKGGTGAAYF.

The rearrangement links TRBV11-3 to TRBJ2-7, with TRBD1 matching over 9 bases. This CDR3 is 14 amino acids long. V lost 5 bases to trimming and J lost 7 bases; unmatched junction nucleotides: 9. In germline, CDR1 is SGHNT, CDR2 YENEEA. The DNA of the CDR3 is TGTGCCAGCAGCCTCTCCGGGACAGGGAGGGAGCAGTACTTC. It encodes CASSLSGTGREQYF.

This sequence joins TRBV3-1 (or the pseudogene TRBV3-2) and TRBJ1-1; D is ambiguous. The germline V and J ends were trimmed by 2 bases and 0 bases, with 4 bases remaining between them. Germline V lookup: CDR1 LGHDT, CDR2 YNNKEL (reference sequence). The CDR3 runs to 13 residues. The CDR3 nucleotides read TGTGCCAGCAGCCAAATAGTGAACACTGAAGCTTTCTTT. Translation gives CASSQIVNTEAFF.

The V call is TRBV10-1, the J call TRBJ2-2, with TRBD1 as a possible D gene (6 bases). V dropped 2 bases and J dropped 4 bases, with 8 bases sitting between them. CDR1 and CDR2 from the germline V gene are WNHNN and SYGVQD (reference sequence). The CDR3 is 14 residues long. The DNA for the CDR3 is TGCGCCAGCAGTGAGACAGGGAGCACCGGGGAGCTGTTTTTT. Protein: CASSETGSTGELFF.

The chain joins TRBV6-1 to TRBJ1-5; the match to TRBD1 covers 7 bases. The CDR3 runs 17 residues. From germline, CDR1 is MNHNS and CDR2 SASEGT. Germline trimming cut 3 bases from V and 1 base from J; bases unmatched to any gene: 9. The CDR3 protein is CASSEPTGVRSNQPQHF. The CDR3 nucleotides are TGTGCCAGCAGTGAGCCAACAGGGGTGAGGAGCAATCAGCCCCAGCATTTT.

This rearrangement joins TRBV4-1 to TRBJ2-7, with D maybe TRBD1 (5 bases). CDR1 and CDR2 from the germline V gene are MGHRA and YSYEKL. With 0 bases removed from V and 6 bases from J, the gap between germline ends came to 12 bases. CDR3 length: 14 residues. CDR3 DNA: TGCGCCAGCAGCCAAGAGGCAAGGGGCGCCGAGCAGTACTTC. Amino acid sequence: CASSQEARGAEQYF.

With respect to this clone: The same CDR3 can be traced to other DNA sequences in this sample. This chain uses TRBV5-1 with TRBJ1-6; D is possibly TRBD1 (6 bases). The length of the CDR3 is 14 residues. V lost 2 bases and J lost 6, with 9 bases in between. The germline gives CDR1 SGHRS, CDR2 YFSETQ. The CDR3 sequence is CASSLGQSNSPLHF. CDR3 bases: TGCGCCAGCAGCTTAGGACAGAGTAATTCACCCCTCCACTTT. Variable domain in full (rest from reference TRBV5-1 and TRBJ1-6): KAGVTQTPRYLIKTRGQQVTLSCSPISGHRSVSWYQQTPGQGLQFLFEYFSETQRNKGNFPGRFSGRQFSNSRSEMNVSTLELGDSALYLCASSLGQSNSPLHFGNGTRLTVT.

The chain recombines TRBV7-6 with TRBJ2-3; 9 bases are shared with TRBD2. The trim removed 1 base at V and 6 bases at J, leaving 5 bases unmatched. This CDR3 is built from 15 residues. Germline loops: CDR1 SGHVS, CDR2 FNYEAQ. The CDR3 spells CASSLGGGGVDTQYF. In DNA, the CDR3 is TGTGCCAGCAGCTTAGGAGGCGGGGGGGTGGATACGCAGTATTTT.

The chain links TRBV5-5 to TRBJ2-7; 9 nucleotides line up with TRBD1. The germline gives CDR1 SGHKS, CDR2 YYEKEE (reference sequence). The CDR3 sequence is 14 residues long. V trimming: 4 bases; J trimming: 6 bases; junction bases outside the gene matches: 8. The CDR3 sequence is CASSGGTGLGEQYF. The CDR3 region has the DNA TGTGCCAGCAGCGGAGGGACAGGGTTGGGCGAGCAGTACTTC.

This clone was detected many times. The rearrangement joins TRBV3-1 (or the pseudogene TRBV3-2) to TRBJ2-7, with TRBD1 as a possible D gene (6 bases). V was cut by 6 bases and J by 5 bases, with 17 bases left in between. Germline V gene sequence: CDR1 LGHDT, CDR2 YNNKEL (reference sequence). The CDR3 sequence is 14 residues long. The chain's CDR3 is CASRHRSGANEQYF. DNA for the CDR3: TGTGCCAGCAGACATAGGTCAGGGGCTAACGAGCAGTACTTC.

This clone was recorded once. This chain joins TRBV7-9 and TRBJ2-7, with D tentatively TRBD1 (6 bases). With 4 bases removed from V and 3 bases from J, the gap between germline ends came to 13 bases. The germline CDR1 and CDR2 sequences are SEHNR and FQNEAQ (reference sequence). The CDR3 totals 14 residues. As DNA, the CDR3 is TGTGCCAGCAGCTCGACGGGACAAGGCTACGAGCAGTACTTC. Its protein product is CASSSTGQGYEQYF.

The chain couples TRBV10-3 to TRBJ1-5, with 9 bases matching TRBD1. The germline V gene encodes CDR1 ENHRY and CDR2 SYGVKD. After removal of 6 bases from V and 3 bases from J, the junction contained 6 bases not matched to a gene. This CDR3 spans 15 amino acids. CDR3: CAIRSGTGNNQPQHF. The CDR3 DNA reads as TGTGCCATCAGGTCCGGGACAGGGAACAATCAGCCCCAGCATTTT.

This clone was counted only a few times. The chain uses TRBV12-5 and TRBJ1-2; 7 bases are a match to TRBD1. The CDR3 totals 17 residues. With V trimmed by 0 bases and J by 4 bases, 11 bases remained unmatched. Germline V gives CDR1 LGHNT, CDR2 FRNRAP. The CDR3 coding sequence is TGTGCTAGTGGTTTGGTAGGTTCAGGGGGATACGCCTATGGCTACACCTTC. Its translation: CASGLVGSGGYAYGYTF.

The gene calls are TRBV27 and TRBJ1-4; D uncertain. CDR1 is MNHEY, CDR2 SMNVEV, per germline (reference sequence). CDR3 length: 14 residues. With 4 bases removed from V and 3 bases from J, the gap between germline ends came to 9 bases. Here the CDR3 DNA reads TGTGCCAGCAGTTCAGCGGGATCTAATGAAAAACTGTTTTTT. It codes for CASSSAGSNEKLFF.

The CDR3 loop is CASSPRERGAKNIQYF. Here the CDR3 DNA reads TGCGCCAGCAGCCCGAGGGAGCGGGGGGCCAAAAACATTCAGTACTTC. This sequence joins TRBV5-1 and TRBJ2-4; 8 positions match TRBD2. The V gene end was trimmed by 4 bases and the J gene end by 1 base; junction bases not matched to a gene: 7. The length of the CDR3 is 16 residues. The germline V gene has CDR1 SGHRS and CDR2 YFSETQ.

The chain has TRBV19 and TRBJ1-5; D possibly corresponds to TRBD1 (5 bases). The CDR3 covers 15 residues. Germline V gives CDR1 LNHDA, CDR2 SQIVND (reference sequence). Trimming cost V 1 base and J 6 bases, with 13 bases left between them. CDR3 sequence reads: CASSIGGYSGQPQHF. The CDR3 nucleotides are TGTGCCAGTAGTATAGGGGGCTATTCAGGTCAGCCCCAGCATTTT.

V is TRBV9 and J is TRBJ2-3; D unresolved. The V end was cut by 0 bases, the J end by 2 bases, with 7 bases between. Germline CDR1 reads SGDLS; CDR2 reads YYNGEE. The CDR3 is made up of 14 amino acids. The CDR3, as DNA: TGTGCCAGCAGCGTAGTAGATTTCACAGATACGCAGTATTTT. Its translation is CASSVVDFTDTQYF.

The chain is built from TRBV5-6 and TRBJ1-2, with D hard to call. Germline CDR1 reads SGHDT; CDR2 reads YYEEEE. With 5 bases removed from V and 8 bases from J, the gap between germline ends came to 25 bases. The CDR3 covers 16 residues. DNA of the CDR3: TGTGCCAGCAGACTAGCAGCTTGGAACCAGGTGTTCGGCTACACCTTC. This codes for CASRLAAWNQVFGYTF.

The rearrangement joins TRBV23-1 to TRBJ1-2; the D gene is possibly TRBD1 (6 bases). TRBV23-1 belongs to the ORF category, with a function that is uncertain. The CDR3 length is 17 residues. Trimming cost V 0 bases and J 4 bases, with 18 bases left between them. The DNA of the CDR3 is TGCGCCAGCAGTCAATCGTACAGGGCCCCTCTAGGCTATGGCTACACCTTC. This codes for CASSQSYRAPLGYGYTF.

V is TRBV6-5 and J is TRBJ1-1, with 8 positions matching TRBD1. The V segment lost 2 bases and the J segment 6 bases; nucleotides outside the gene matches: 5. The germline gives CDR1 MNHEY, CDR2 SVGAGI. The CDR3 spans 14 residues. Written as DNA, the CDR3 is TGTGCCAGCAGTTACGGCCAGGGGGCATCTGAAGCTTTCTTT. This gives the protein CASSYGQGASEAFF.

J is TRBJ1-6 and V is TRBV7-9; D gene uncertain. Germline V gene data show CDR1 as SEHNR and CDR2 as FQNEAQ (reference sequence). V shed 1 base and J shed 5 bases, with 12 bases lying between them. This CDR3 has 16 residues. CDR3 protein: CASSLGGGLNNSPLHF. CDR3 DNA: TGTGCCAGCAGCTTAGGTGGAGGGCTAAATAATTCACCCCTCCACTTT.

This clone came up a few times. The chain uses TRBV27 and TRBJ2-7; D remains unclear. V was cut by 2 bases and J by 0 bases, with 5 bases left in between. This CDR3 contains 13 residues. From germline, CDR1 is MNHEY and CDR2 SMNVEV (reference sequence). CDR3 nucleotides: TGTGCCAGCAGTTTAACAGCCTCCTACGAGCAGTACTTC. Residues: CASSLTASYEQYF.

The chain has TRBV2 and TRBJ2-7; 7 nucleotides match TRBD1. The CDR3 spans 15 residues. The V segment lost 4 bases and the J segment 2 bases; nucleotides outside the gene matches: 8. Germline assignment: CDR1 SNHLY and CDR2 FYNNEI. The CDR3 bases are TGTGCCAGCAGTGGGGGGCCGACAGGGACCTACGAGCAGTACTTC. Translated: CASSGGPTGTYEQYF. The variable domain in full, with the rest retrieved from reference TRBV2 and TRBJ2-7, is EPEVTQTPSHQVTQMGQEVILRCVPISNHLYFYWYRQILGQKVEFLVSFYNNEISEKSEIFDDQFSVERPDGSNFTLKIRSTKLEDSAMYFCASSGGPTGTYEQYFGPGTRLTVT.

V usage is TRBV21-1 and J usage is TRBJ2-2; the DNA was not compared with TRBD1, the D call given in the table. TRBV21-1 is a known pseudogene. The CDR3 length is 18 residues. The CDR3 region is CASSKSRTPNANTGELFF. The CDR3, as DNA: TGTGCCAGCAGCAAAAGTAGGACACCCAACGCGAACACCGGGGAGCTGTTTTTT.

The chain uses TRBV7-3 and TRBJ2-3, with TRBD2 matching 9 bases. J was trimmed by 6 bases and V by 4 bases; bases with no gene match: 5. From germline, CDR1 is SGHTA and CDR2 FQGTGA. This CDR3 has 14 amino acids. The CDR3, as DNA: TGTGCCAGCAGCTCTGCGGGGGGGCCGGATACGCAGTATTTT. Encoded protein: CASSSAGGPDTQYF.

The chain recombines TRBV28 with TRBJ2-7; D may be TRBD2 (5 bases). Trimming left V 4 bases short and J 2 bases short, with 18 bases between. Per the germline V gene, CDR1 is MDHEN and CDR2 is SYDVKM. The CDR3 has 16 amino acids. CDR3: CASSSLSEGSPYEQYF. The CDR3 DNA reads as TGTGCCAGCAGTTCCCTAAGCGAGGGTTCCCCCTACGAGCAGTACTTC.

The rearrangement joins TRBV24-1 to TRBJ2-2; TRBD1 aligns across 9 bases. The CDR3 totals 15 residues. The germline CDR1 and CDR2 sequences are KGHDR and SFDVKD. V lost 7 bases and J lost 0; bases outside the gene matches: 2. CDR3: CATRRTGANTGELFF. The CDR3, as DNA: TGTGCCACCAGAAGGACAGGGGCGAACACCGGGGAGCTGTTTTTT.

This rearrangement joins TRBV6-6 to TRBJ1-1; tentatively, D is TRBD1 (5 bases). This CDR3 has 16 amino acids. Trimming stripped 5 bases from V and 3 bases from J, with 19 bases between. Germline V gives CDR1 MNHNY, CDR2 SVGAGI (reference sequence). As DNA, the CDR3 is TGTGCCAGCAGTCCCTTTCAGACAGCGGGGGACACTGAAGCTTTCTTT. This sequence encodes CASSPFQTAGDTEAFF.